This TCR beta chain was retrieved from a study of T cells in Graves' hyperthyroidism and ophthalmopathy (dated 2019 in TCRdb). The study in broad terms: Peripheral blood samples were taken at initial diagnosis, before any treatment was given. The approximately 100 discovery patients were randomly split 7:3 into training and test sets. To identify distinguishing TCR V-J signatures, a discovery cohort of about 100 patients was used, comprising some 45 with Graves' ophthalmopathy and 57 with stable Graves' hyperthyroidism. An independent validation cohort of 18 to 20 hyperthyroidism patients and 17 patients who later progressed to ophthalmopathy tested prospective prediction of ophthalmopathy. In addition, the study compared T-cell repertoires in thyroid tissue and in blood from about 6 Graves' hyperthyroidism patients. After sampling, hyperthyroidism patients received methimazole starting at 30 mg daily, and ophthalmopathy patients received high-dose intravenous methylprednisolone. According to the paper, TCR Vbeta CDR3 sequencing was carried out on about 140 peripheral blood samples, which came from approximately 41 ophthalmopathy, 70 to 80 hyperthyroidism and approximately 17 progressor patients.

General findings and caveats noted by the study authors: A 13 V-J signature model separated ophthalmopathy from stable hyperthyroidism, with around 90% sensitivity and 81.08% specificity in cross-validation and 80%/75% in testing. No statistical method was used to fix the sample size in advance, and group allocation was not hidden from the investigators. Most expanded thyroid clonotypes (frequency above 0.001) were also found in blood, which suggests that blood repertoires may mirror thyroid immune responses. During validation, the model predicted progression to ophthalmopathy a median of around six months ahead of onset, with around 70% sensitivity and roughly 72% specificity.

A word on this clonotype: This receptor's antigen is unknown. The input lacks base qualities; no much larger clone sits a single base away.

The TCR beta CDR3 regions were amplified from RNA transcripts. The TCR CDR3 was subjected to a first round of RT-PCR using the HTBI primer set and the Qiagen OneStep RT-PCR kit. The libraries were constructed in a second round of multiplex PCR and then size-selected and purified. Paired-end sequencing of the libraries was performed with 100 bp reads on an Illumina HiSeq2000. In the paper's pipeline: SOAPnuke was used to process the raw data, throwing out any read that contained adapters or uncalled bases, had a mean Phred below 15, or lacked an exact constant-primer or identifier match. COPE v1.2.5 was used to merge the high-quality paired reads, and each unique nucleotide sequence was defined as a clonotype. Clonotypes were aligned to IMGT TRBV, TRBD and TRBJ reference segments using MiTCR v1.1. The analysis included only V-J combinations with a frequency above 0.0001, which together covered 99% to 99.2% of the repertoires. A TCS score was defined as the ratio between F50 (clonal expansion) and ExV (chaos), using BLOSUM62-based TCRdist between CDR3 peptides within each V-J. Welch's t-statistics and random forest reduced 514 V-J features to roughly 13, which were used in a naive Bayes classifier (R e1071). TCRdb took the public reads, trimmed them with fastp at Q25, ran MiXCR for clone calling and kept in-frame beta chains. Identical CDR3 proteins give one entry, which carries the most common genes and DNA. TCRdb's processing, not the study's, gives the V and J calls here. In all, the sample holds more than 300,000 distinct CDR3 sequences, and approximately 14% of those were seen once. The ten largest clones add up to around a fifth of the sample.

Counted from cysteine to phenylalanine, this CDR3 has 12 amino acids. Of all the DNA, just the CDR3 is kept, 36 bases in frame from base 1. V is pared back by 5 bases and J by 8 bases, with 12 bases lying between the germline termini. Via the germline V gene, CDR1 is SGHVS and CDR2 FQNEAQ. In the ophthalmopathy patients, disease was moderately to severely active, with a Clinical Activity Score of 3 or more, a NOSPECS grade of 4 or more, and a duration of less than 3 months. Patients with uncontrolled infections, other autoimmune diseases, pregnancy or lactation were excluded. Clinical symptoms, serum thyroxine and TRAb, thyroid ultrasound, and orbital computed tomography formed the basis for the diagnoses. PBMCs were separated from 8 to 10 ml of fresh peripheral blood using Ficoll-Paque density gradient centrifugation. Trizol reagent was used to extract total RNA, and RNA quality was then checked on an Agilent 2100 Bioanalyzer.

Sequenced input: blood. The TCR comes from a woman aged 25-40 years with Graves' ophthalmopathy. This chain is built from TRBV7-8 and TRBJ1-1; the D gene is perhaps TRBD1, on 6 matching bases. The CDR3 here reads CASSRPGTEAFF. The DNA is as follows: TGTGCCAGCAGCCGGCCCGGGACAGAAGCTTTCTTT.